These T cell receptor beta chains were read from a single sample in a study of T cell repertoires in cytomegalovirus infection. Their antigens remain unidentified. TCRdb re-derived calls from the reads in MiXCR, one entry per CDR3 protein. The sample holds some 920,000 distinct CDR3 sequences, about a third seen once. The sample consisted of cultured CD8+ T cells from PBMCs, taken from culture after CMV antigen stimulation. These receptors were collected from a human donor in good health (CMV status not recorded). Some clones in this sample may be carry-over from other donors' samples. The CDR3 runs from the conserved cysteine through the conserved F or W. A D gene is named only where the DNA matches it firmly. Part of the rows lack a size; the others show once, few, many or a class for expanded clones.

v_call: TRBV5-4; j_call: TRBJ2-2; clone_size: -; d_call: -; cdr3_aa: CASSLQRANTGELFF; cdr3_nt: TGTGCCAGCAGCTTGCAAAGGGCGAACACCGGGGAGCTGTTTTTT
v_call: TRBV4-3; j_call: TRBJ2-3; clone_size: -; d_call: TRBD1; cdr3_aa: CASSPGTGGSTSTDTQYF; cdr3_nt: TGCGCCAGCAGCCCGGGGACAGGGGGTTCAACTAGCACAGATACGCAGTATTTT
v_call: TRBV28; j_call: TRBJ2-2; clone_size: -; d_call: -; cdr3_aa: CASSWGRMNTGELFF; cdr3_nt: TGTGCCAGCAGTTGGGGACGGATGAACACCGGGGAGCTGTTTTTT
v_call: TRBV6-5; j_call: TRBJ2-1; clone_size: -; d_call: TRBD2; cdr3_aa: CASNPNGGTEQFF; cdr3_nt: TGTGCCAGCAACCCCAACGGGGGGACTGAGCAGTTCTTC
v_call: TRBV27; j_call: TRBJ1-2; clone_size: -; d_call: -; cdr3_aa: CASSFSMNRRYGYTF; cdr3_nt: TGTGCCAGCAGCTTTTCAATGAACAGGCGCTATGGCTACACCTTC
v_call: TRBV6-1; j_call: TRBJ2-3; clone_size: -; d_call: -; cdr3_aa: CASSPGWWDTDTQYF; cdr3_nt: TGTGCCAGCAGTCCAGGGTGGTGGGACACAGATACGCAGTATTTT
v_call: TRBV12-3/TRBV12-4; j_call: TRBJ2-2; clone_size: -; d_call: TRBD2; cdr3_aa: CASSWTSRTGELFF; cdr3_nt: TGTGCCAGCAGTTGGACTAGCAGAACCGGGGAGCTGTTTTTT
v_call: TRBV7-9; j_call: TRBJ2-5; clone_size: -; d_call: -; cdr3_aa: CASSFYGEKTQYF; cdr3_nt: TGTGCCAGCAGCTTCTACGGTGAAAAGACCCAGTACTTC
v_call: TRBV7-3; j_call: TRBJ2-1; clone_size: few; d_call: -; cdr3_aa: CASSLTADNEQFF; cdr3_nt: TGTGCCAGCAGCTTGACAGCGGACAATGAGCAGTTCTTC
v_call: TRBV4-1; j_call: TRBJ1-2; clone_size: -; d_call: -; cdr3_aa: CASSQGIRATGYGYTF; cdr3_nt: TGCGCCAGCAGCCAAGGCATACGAGCCACGGGCTATGGCTACACCTTC
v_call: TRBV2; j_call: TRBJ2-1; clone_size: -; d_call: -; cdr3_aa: CASRAEGSSYNEQFF; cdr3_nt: TGTGCCAGCCGTGCGGAGGGGAGCTCCTACAATGAGCAGTTCTTC
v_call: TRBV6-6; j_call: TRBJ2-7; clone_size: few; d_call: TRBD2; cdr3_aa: CASSLTGRVYEQYF; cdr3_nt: TGTGCCAGCAGTCTGACGGGGAGGGTCTACGAGCAGTACTTC
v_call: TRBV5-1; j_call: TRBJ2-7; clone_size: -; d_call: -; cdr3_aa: CASSIGGQWGFYEQYF; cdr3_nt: TGCGCCAGCAGCATTGGGGGCCAGTGGGGCTTCTACGAGCAATACTTC
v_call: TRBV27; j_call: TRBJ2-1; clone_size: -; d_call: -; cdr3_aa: CASSYPGVLDNEQFF; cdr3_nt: TGTGCCAGCAGTTACCCAGGGGTGCTTGACAATGAGCAGTTCTTC
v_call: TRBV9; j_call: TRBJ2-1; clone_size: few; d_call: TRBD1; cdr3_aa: CASSGGQGSPYNEQFF; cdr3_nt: TGTGCCAGCAGCGGGGGACAGGGTTCCCCCTACAATGAGCAGTTCTTC
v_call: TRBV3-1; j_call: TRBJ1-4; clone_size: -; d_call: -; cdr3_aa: CASSQDGQWRDEKLFF; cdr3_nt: TGTGCCAGCAGCCAAGATGGTCAGTGGAGGGATGAAAAACTGTTTTTT
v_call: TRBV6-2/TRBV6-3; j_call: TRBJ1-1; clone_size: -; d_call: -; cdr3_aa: CASSHQTDIMNTEAFF; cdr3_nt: TGTGCCAGCAGTCACCAGACAGATATTATGAACACTGAAGCTTTCTTT
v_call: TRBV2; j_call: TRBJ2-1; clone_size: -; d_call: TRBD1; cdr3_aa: CASGQDHNEQFF; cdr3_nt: TGTGCCAGCGGACAGGACCACAATGAGCAGTTCTTC
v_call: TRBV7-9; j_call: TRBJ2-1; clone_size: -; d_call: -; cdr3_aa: CASSPLQGIAYNEQFF; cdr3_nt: TGTGCCAGCAGCCCCCTTCAGGGAATCGCCTACAATGAGCAGTTCTTC
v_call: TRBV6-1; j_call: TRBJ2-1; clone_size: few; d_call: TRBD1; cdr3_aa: CASGDRGYNEQFF; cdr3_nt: TGTGCCAGCGGGGACAGGGGTTACAATGAGCAGTTCTTC
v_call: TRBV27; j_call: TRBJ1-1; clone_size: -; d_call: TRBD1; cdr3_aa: CASSLGTGFWDTEAFF; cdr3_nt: TGTGCCAGCAGTTTGGGGACAGGGTTTTGGGACACTGAAGCTTTCTTT
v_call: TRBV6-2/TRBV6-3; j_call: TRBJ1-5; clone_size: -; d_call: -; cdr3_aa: CASSYSVRTVHQPQHF; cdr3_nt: TGTGCCAGCAGTTACTCGGTTAGGACAGTGCATCAGCCCCAGCATTTT
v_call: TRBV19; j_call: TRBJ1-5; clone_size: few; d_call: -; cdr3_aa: CASSIGGHGNQPQHF; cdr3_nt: TGTGCCAGTAGTATCGGGGGTCATGGCAATCAGCCCCAGCATTTT
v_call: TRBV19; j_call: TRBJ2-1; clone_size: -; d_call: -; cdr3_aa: CASSIGLSYNEQFF; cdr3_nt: TGTGCCAGTAGTATCGGCCTCTCCTACAATGAGCAGTTCTTC
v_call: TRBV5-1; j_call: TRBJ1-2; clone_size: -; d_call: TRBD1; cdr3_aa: CASTLGAGGSNYGYTF; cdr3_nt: TGCGCCAGCACCCTTGGGGCAGGGGGCTCTAACTATGGCTACACCTTC
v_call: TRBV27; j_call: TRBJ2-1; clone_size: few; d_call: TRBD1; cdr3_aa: CASQTGIEQFF; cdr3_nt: TGTGCCAGCCAGACAGGGATTGAGCAGTTCTTC
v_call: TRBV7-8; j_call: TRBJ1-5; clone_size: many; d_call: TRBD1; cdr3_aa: CASSLESQGARQPQHF; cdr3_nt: TGTGCCAGCAGCTTGGAGAGTCAGGGGGCGCGTCAGCCCCAGCATTTT
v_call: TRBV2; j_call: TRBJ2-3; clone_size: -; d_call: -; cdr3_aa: CASSEAVLAPAGDTQYF; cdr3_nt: TGTGCCAGCAGTGAAGCGGTTCTAGCTCCCGCGGGAGATACGCAGTATTTT
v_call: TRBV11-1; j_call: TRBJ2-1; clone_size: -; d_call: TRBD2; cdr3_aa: CASSLKRGGFPYFSYNEQFF; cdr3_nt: TGTGCCAGCAGTTTAAAGCGGGGGGGCTTCCCCTATTTCTCCTACAATGAGCAGTTCTTC
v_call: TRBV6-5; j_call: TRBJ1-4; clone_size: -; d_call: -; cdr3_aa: CASSYKVQGGEKLFF; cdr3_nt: TGTGCCAGCAGTTATAAGGTCCAGGGAGGCGAAAAACTGTTTTTT
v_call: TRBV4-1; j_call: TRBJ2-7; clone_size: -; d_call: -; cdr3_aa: CASRAKGASPSYEQYF; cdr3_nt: TGCGCCAGCAGGGCAAAGGGAGCCTCCCCAAGCTACGAGCAGTACTTC
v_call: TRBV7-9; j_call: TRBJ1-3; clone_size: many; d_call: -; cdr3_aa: CASSSPPSDTIYF; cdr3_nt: TGTGCCAGCAGCTCCCCACCCTCGGACACCATATATTTT
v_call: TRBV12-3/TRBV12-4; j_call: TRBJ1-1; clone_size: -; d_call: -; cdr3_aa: CASPAGTPITMNTEAFF; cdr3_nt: TGTGCCAGTCCTGCTGGGACCCCTATAACCATGAACACTGAAGCTTTCTTT
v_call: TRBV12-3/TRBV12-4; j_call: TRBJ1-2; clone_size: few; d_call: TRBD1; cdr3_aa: CASSSGGAYYGYTF; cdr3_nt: TGTGCCAGCAGTTCAGGGGGCGCCTACTATGGCTACACCTTC
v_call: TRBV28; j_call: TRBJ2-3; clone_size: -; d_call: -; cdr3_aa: CASRGRRLADTQYF; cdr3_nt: TGTGCCAGCAGGGGACGGCGGCTGGCAGATACGCAGTATTTT
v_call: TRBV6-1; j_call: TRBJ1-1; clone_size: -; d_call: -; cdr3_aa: CASSEASPSEAFF; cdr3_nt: TGTGCCAGCAGTGAAGCAAGCCCGAGCGAAGCTTTCTTT
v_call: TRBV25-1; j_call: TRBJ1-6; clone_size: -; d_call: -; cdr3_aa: CARKDLETANSPLHF; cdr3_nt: TGTGCCAGAAAGGATTTGGAGACAGCGAATTCACCCCTCCACTTT
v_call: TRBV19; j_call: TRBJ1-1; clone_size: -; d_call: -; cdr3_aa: CASSPKVGNTEAFF; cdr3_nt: TGTGCCAGTAGTCCCAAGGTGGGGAACACTGAAGCTTTCTTT
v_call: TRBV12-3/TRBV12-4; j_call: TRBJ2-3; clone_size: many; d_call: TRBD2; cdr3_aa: CASSTTSGEGIDTQYF; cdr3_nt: TGTGCCAGCAGTACGACTAGCGGGGAGGGTATAGATACGCAGTATTTT
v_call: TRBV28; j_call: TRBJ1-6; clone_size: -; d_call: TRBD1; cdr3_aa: CASSVDRANSPLHF; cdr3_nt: TGTGCCAGCAGTGTGGACAGGGCTAATTCACCCCTCCACTTT
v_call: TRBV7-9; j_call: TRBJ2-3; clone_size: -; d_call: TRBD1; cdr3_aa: CASSTTGQGYDTQYF; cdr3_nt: TGTGCCAGCAGCACCACCGGACAGGGATACGATACGCAGTATTTT
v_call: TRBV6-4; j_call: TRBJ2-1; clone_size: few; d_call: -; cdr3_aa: CASSDSGTSYNEQFF; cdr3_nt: TGTGCCAGCAGTGATTCGGGAACCTCCTACAATGAGCAGTTCTTC
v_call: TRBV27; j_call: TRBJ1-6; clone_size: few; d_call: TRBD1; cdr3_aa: CASSFNDRGNSPLHF; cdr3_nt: TGTGCCAGCAGTTTCAACGACAGGGGGAATTCACCCCTCCACTTT
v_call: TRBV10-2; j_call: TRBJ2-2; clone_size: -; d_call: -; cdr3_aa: CASSTRVNTGELFF; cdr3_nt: TGCGCCAGCAGCACCCGAGTGAACACCGGGGAGCTGTTTTTT
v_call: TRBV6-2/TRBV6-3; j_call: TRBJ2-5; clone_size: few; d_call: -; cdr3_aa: CASSLSRGGMETQYF; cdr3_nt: TGTGCCAGCAGTCTATCCAGGGGGGGGATGGAGACCCAGTACTTC
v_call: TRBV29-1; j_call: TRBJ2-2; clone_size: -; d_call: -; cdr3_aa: CSVWGILTGELFF; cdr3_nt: TGCAGCGTTTGGGGAATTCTTACCGGGGAGCTGTTTTTT
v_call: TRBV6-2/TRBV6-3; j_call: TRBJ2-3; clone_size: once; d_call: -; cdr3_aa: CASSSLQGSTDTQYF; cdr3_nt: TGTGCCAGCAGTTCACTACAGGGTAGCACAGATACGCAGTATTTT
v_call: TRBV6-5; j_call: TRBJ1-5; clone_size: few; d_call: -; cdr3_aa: CASSYSNGANQPQHF; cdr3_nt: TGTGCCAGCAGTTACTCGAACGGAGCTAATCAGCCCCAGCATTTT
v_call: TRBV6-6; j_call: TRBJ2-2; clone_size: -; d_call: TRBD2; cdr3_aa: CASSFGVAGGPNTGELFF; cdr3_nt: TGTGCCAGCAGTTTTGGGGTCGCGGGGGGTCCGAACACCGGGGAGCTGTTTTTT
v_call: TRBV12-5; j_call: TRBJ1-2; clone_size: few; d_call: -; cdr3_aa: CASGLQGIPYGYTF; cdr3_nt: TGTGCTAGTGGTTTGCAAGGAATACCCTATGGCTACACCTTC
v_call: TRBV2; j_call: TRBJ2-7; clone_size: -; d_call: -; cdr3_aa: CASSWDPNYEQYF; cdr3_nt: TGTGCCAGCAGCTGGGACCCCAACTACGAGCAGTACTTC
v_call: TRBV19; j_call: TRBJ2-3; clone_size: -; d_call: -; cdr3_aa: CASSEPPTDTQYF; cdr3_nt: TGTGCCAGTAGTGAACCCCCCACAGATACGCAGTATTTT
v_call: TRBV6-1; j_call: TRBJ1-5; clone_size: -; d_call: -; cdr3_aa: CASSTGPYNQPQHF; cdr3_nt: TGTGCCAGCAGTACAGGGCCCTACAATCAGCCCCAGCATTTT
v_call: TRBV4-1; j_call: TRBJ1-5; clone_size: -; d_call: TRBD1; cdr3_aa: CASSQTDRGGQPQHF; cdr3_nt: TGCGCCAGCAGCCAAACAGACAGGGGTGGTCAGCCCCAGCATTTT
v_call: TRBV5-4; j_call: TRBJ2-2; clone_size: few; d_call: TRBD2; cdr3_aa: CASSLDRGGNTGELFF; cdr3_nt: TGTGCCAGCAGCTTGGATCGGGGGGGCAACACCGGGGAGCTGTTTTTT
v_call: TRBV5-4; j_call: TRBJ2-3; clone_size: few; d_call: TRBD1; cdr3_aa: CASRYRDRDSDTQYF; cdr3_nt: TGTGCCAGCAGATACCGGGACAGGGATTCAGATACGCAGTATTTT
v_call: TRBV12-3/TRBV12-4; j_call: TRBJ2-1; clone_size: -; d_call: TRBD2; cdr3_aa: CASSSQKVAGRDNEQFF; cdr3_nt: TGTGCCAGCAGTTCCCAAAAGGTAGCGGGGAGAGACAATGAGCAGTTCTTC
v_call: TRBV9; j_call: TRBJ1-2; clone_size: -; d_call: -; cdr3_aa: CASSASRSSNTGYTF; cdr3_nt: TGTGCCAGCAGCGCGAGCAGGAGTTCAAACACTGGCTACACCTTC
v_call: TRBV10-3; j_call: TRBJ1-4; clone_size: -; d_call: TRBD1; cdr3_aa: CAISDETGFWKLFF; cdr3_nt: TGTGCCATCAGTGACGAGACAGGGTTTTGGAAACTGTTTTTT